The 14 T cell receptor beta chains reported below all come from one sample, sequenced in a study of vaccination effects on CD4 cells after COVID-19. Antigen-specific CD4+ T cells were first expanded with viral peptide pools by the ViraFEST assay and only then sequenced. Scientists isolated CD4+ T cells after a roughly nine-day culture period ended. Vaccine recipients lacked prior SARS-CoV-2 infection and had negative nucleocapsid antibodies. Sequenced by immunoSEQ multiplex PCR; TCRdb stores in-frame clones only, minus some. The sample shows tens of thousands of clones, more than 75% of them seen only once. What these receptors recognize is not known. The sequenced sample was CD4+ T cells from PBMCs cultured with HCoV-OC43 spike peptides, obtained before COVID-19 vaccination. Subset specified: HCoV-OC43 spike overlapping peptide pool stimulation. The receptors derive from a human donor who received a COVID-19 vaccine.

The chain recombines TRBV18 with TRBJ2-5, with D perhaps TRBD1 (5 bases). Germline V gives CDR1 KGHSH, CDR2 LQKENI. The CDR3 has 13 residues. V lost 0 bases and J 4 bases, leaving 6 bases between the germline ends. The CDR3: CASSPPDRETQYF. The CDR3 nucleotides are TGTGCCAGCTCACCACCCGACAGAGAGACCCAGTACTTC.

The rearrangement links TRBV28 to TRBJ1-1, with unresolved D. The CDR3 sequence is 15 residues long. Germline V gives CDR1 MDHEN, CDR2 SYDVKM. The V and J ends lost 8 bases and 0 bases respectively, with 16 bases between them. The CDR3 DNA sequence: TGTGCCAGCCCCCTCCCGGGAGCCATGAACACTGAAGCTTTCTTT. Translating it yields CASPLPGAMNTEAFF.

This sequence joins TRBV14 and TRBJ1-1; maybe TRBD1 (6 bases). There are 17 residues in the CDR3. CDR1 is SGHDN, CDR2 FVKESK, per germline. Trimming shortened V by 4 bases and J by 3 bases, and 21 bases separated the two germline ends. CDR3: CASSLIGGRRVDTEAFF. The CDR3 bases are TGTGCCAGCAGCCTCATCGGGGGGCGGCGGGTTGACACTGAAGCTTTCTTT.

For the CDR3, the DNA is TGTGCCAGCTCACCACCCACAGATACGCAGTATTTT. It is translated as CASSPPTDTQYF. V and J are TRBV18 and TRBJ2-3; D is unclear. The V gene lost 0 bases and the J gene lost 2 bases, with 0 bases spanning the gap. This CDR3 has 12 residues. The V gene's germline CDR1 is KGHSH and CDR2 LQKENI. Looking up the rest from reference TRBV18 and TRBJ2-3 gives the full variable domain: NAGVMQNPRHLVRRRGQEARLRCSPMKGHSHVYWYRQLPEEGLKFMVYLQKENIIDESGMPKERFSAEFPKEGPSILRIQQVVRGDSAAYFCASSPPTDTQYFGPGTRLTVL.

This chain joins TRBV4-3 and TRBJ1-5; D is undetermined. This CDR3 is built from 13 residues. Germline lookup yields CDR1 LGHNA and CDR2 YSLEER. The ends were cut back, 0 bases at V and 4 bases at J, with 4 bases in the middle. The CDR3 here is CASSQEWNQPQHF. In DNA form, the CDR3 reads TGCGCCAGCAGCCAAGAATGGAATCAGCCCCAGCATTTT.

The CDR3 loop is CASEDRGRQYV. The CDR3 nucleotides read TGTGCCAGCGAGGACAGGGGCAGGCAGTACGTC. The chain joins TRBV6-6 to TRBJ2-7; 9 positions agree with TRBD1. The CDR3 has 11 amino acids. V trimming: 8 bases; J trimming: 9 bases; junction bases outside the gene matches: 5. Germline CDR1 is MNHNY and CDR2 is SVGAGI (reference sequence).

The V and J genes are TRBV28 and TRBJ2-3; perhaps TRBD2 as D (5 bases). Germline V gene sequence: CDR1 MDHEN, CDR2 SYDVKM. The CDR3 consists of 15 residues. V was pared by 1 base and J by 0 bases, with 8 bases between. The CDR3 sequence: CASSLFRGSTDTQYF. CDR3 bases: TGTGCCAGCAGTTTATTTCGCGGGAGCACAGATACGCAGTATTTT.

The V gene is TRBV7-2, the J gene TRBJ2-3; the match to TRBD2 covers 10 bases. Trimming removed 3 bases from V and 5 bases from J; junction bases left unmatched: 5. This CDR3 is 15 amino acids long. Germline CDR1 and CDR2: SGHTA and FQGNSA. DNA of the CDR3: TGTGCCAGCAGCTTCGGGACTAGCGACGGAGATACGCAGTATTTT. Residues: CASSFGTSDGDTQYF.

CDR3 coding DNA: TGTGCCAGCAGAGACCCGGGACAGTACGAGCAGTACGTC. Translated, it gives CASRDPGQYEQYV. This chain joins TRBV2 and TRBJ2-7; 7 bases match TRBD1. Germline assignment: CDR1 SNHLY and CDR2 FYNNEI. V gave up 6 bases and J gave up 4 bases; unmatched junction bases: 6. The CDR3 extends over 13 amino acids.

V is TRBV2 and J is TRBJ2-5; D is uncertain. V was pared by 6 bases and J by 1 base, with 12 bases between. In germline, CDR1 is SNHLY, CDR2 FYNNEI. The CDR3 loop spans 14 amino acids. CDR3 nucleotide sequence: TGTGCCAGCAGGGGTCGACAAATCCAAGAGACCCAGTACTTC. This gives the protein CASRGRQIQETQYF.

The V gene is TRBV6-5, the J gene TRBJ1-2; no clear D gene. The germline V gene has CDR1 MNHEY and CDR2 SVGAGI. There are 15 residues in the CDR3. Trimming left V 5 bases short and J 3 bases short, with 16 bases between. The CDR3 coding sequence is TGTGCCAGCAGTCCGAAATCGTATGGGGACTATGGCTACACCTTC. Amino acid sequence: CASSPKSYGDYGYTF.

This clone has just a few counts. V and J are TRBV1 and TRBJ1-2. TRBV1 is noted as a pseudogene. The CDR3 length is 14 residues. The CDR3 coding sequence is TGCACCAGCGCCCCTGGGGAATACAACTATGGCTACACCTTC. Residues: CTSAPGEYNYGYTF.

The V call is TRBV5-6, the J call TRBJ2-7, with D uncertain. This CDR3 has 12 residues. CDR1 is SGHDT, CDR2 YYEEEE, per germline. V lost 4 bases and J lost 6, with 11 bases in between. CDR3 protein: CASSTGLSEQYV. The DNA for the CDR3 is TGTGCCAGCAGCACCGGGCTATCCGAGCAGTACGTC.

A few counts support this clone. The V gene is TRBV6-5, the J gene TRBJ1-1; 7 bases align to TRBD1. The CDR3 runs to 15 residues. J was trimmed by 0 bases and V by 5 bases; bases with no gene match: 6. Per germline, CDR1 MNHEY and CDR2 SVGAGI. The CDR3 here is CASSRTGTLNTEAFF. The CDR3 DNA is TGTGCCAGCAGTCGGACAGGAACCCTGAACACTGAAGCTTTCTTT.